These 26 T cell receptor beta chains were sequenced from one sample in a study of cytomegalovirus exposure and HLA in healthy donors. The PCR ran on 60 Vbeta and 13 Jbeta primers. The protocol was immunoSEQ multiplex PCR, while the TCRdb copy is restricted to in-frame clones and leaves out a portion. The sample has 110,000 to 150,000 clones; about 75% are singletons. Sequencing input: PBMCs. Every receptor here comes from a young man in good health and CMV-seronegative.

DNA of the CDR3: TGTGCCAGCAGGGAGACAGGGCTAACTGGAAACACCATATATTTT. Translation gives CASRETGLTGNTIYF. This chain joins TRBV28 and TRBJ1-3; 7 nucleotides agree with TRBD1. Germline lookup yields CDR1 MDHEN and CDR2 SYDVKM. Trimming took 6 bases from V and 2 from J; bases not matched to a gene: 7. This CDR3 is built from 15 residues.

The chain has TRBV28 and TRBJ2-7; no firm D call. CDR3 length: 15 residues. Looked up from germline, CDR1 is MDHEN and CDR2 is SYDVKM. Trimming took off 2 bases at V and 9 bases at J, with 20 bases between the two ends. The CDR3 spells CASSLGGATLRGQYF. The CDR3 DNA reads TGTGCCAGCAGTTTAGGCGGCGCGACCTTACGCGGGCAGTACTTC.

The chain employs TRBV11-1 and TRBJ1-1, with 9 bases identical to TRBD1. J gave up 3 bases and V 5 bases, and 7 bases lay outside the gene matches. CDR1 SGHAT and CDR2 FQDESV come from the germline V gene (reference sequence). This CDR3 comprises 15 residues. The CDR3 nucleotides read TGTGCCAGCAGCCAACAGGGGGCAGGGGACACTGAAGCTTTCTTT. Translating it yields CASSQQGAGDTEAFF.

Concerning this clone itself: An end of the junction differs from the germline gene, which may be a read error. The rearrangement links TRBV9 to TRBJ2-4, with 8 nucleotides matching TRBD2. The CDR3 spans 16 residues. Germline V CDR1 and CDR2: SGDLS, YYNGEE. CDR3 in DNA: TGTGCCAGCAGCGGGCGGGGGGACAAGGGACTAAACACTCAGTACTTC. Its translation is CASSGRGDKGLNTQYF.

This clone was picked up a small number of times. The V call is TRBV5-1, the J call TRBJ1-1, with TRBD1 identical over 7 bases. This CDR3 is built from 15 residues. Trimming at V came to 3 bases and at J to 3 bases, leaving 8 bases not matched to a gene. Germline V CDR1 and CDR2: SGHRS, YFSETQ. The CDR3 sequence is CASSYDRVADTEAFF. The DNA for the CDR3 is TGCGCCAGCAGCTACGACAGGGTGGCGGACACTGAAGCTTTCTTT. Full variable domain (rest looked up from reference TRBV5-1 and TRBJ1-1): KAGVTQTPRYLIKTRGQQVTLSCSPISGHRSVSWYQQTPGQGLQFLFEYFSETQRNKGNFPGRFSGRQFSNSRSEMNVSTLELGDSALYLCASSYDRVADTEAFFGQGTRLTVV.

There are a few counts of this clone. The chain is built from TRBV28 and TRBJ1-1; weak D call: TRBD1 (6 bases). The germline V gene encodes CDR1 MDHEN and CDR2 SYDVKM. The CDR3 covers 11 residues. V was pared by 7 bases and J by 9 bases, with 12 bases between. CDR3 DNA sequence: TGTGCCAGCATCCTTGGACAGAAAGCTTTCTTT. Translation gives CASILGQKAFF. The variable domain in full, completed from reference TRBV28 and TRBJ1-1, reads DVKVTQSSRYLVKRTGEKVFLECVQDMDHENMFWYRQDPGLGLRLIYFSYDVKMKEKGDIPEGYSVSREKKERFSLILESASTNQTSMYLCASILGQKAFFGQGTRLTVV.

This chain joins TRBV6-1 and TRBJ1-1, with D unclear. Germline assignment: CDR1 MNHNS and CDR2 SASEGT. The CDR3 is made up of 14 amino acids. V dropped 3 bases and J dropped 2 bases, with 10 bases sitting between them. The CDR3 loop is CASSELAINTEAFF. The CDR3 nucleotides are TGTGCCAGCAGTGAGCTCGCGATAAACACTGAAGCTTTCTTT.

The chain joins TRBV6-5 to TRBJ2-7; 8 bases are shared with TRBD1. Unmatched junction bases numbered 1, after V lost 0 bases and J lost 3 bases. CDR3 length equals 14 residues. Per the germline V gene, CDR1 is MNHEY and CDR2 is SVGAGI. CDR3 bases: TGTGCCAGCAGTTACTCCAGGGGGCTCTACGAGCAGTACTTC. Translated, it gives CASSYSRGLYEQYF.

The chain links TRBV18 to TRBJ2-3; 12 bases match TRBD2. Germline CDR1 reads KGHSH; CDR2 reads LQKENI. Losses at the gene ends were 0 bases for V and 6 bases for J; bases not matched to a gene: 10. The CDR3 loop spans 18 amino acids. This CDR3 is CASSPPGLAGPGPDTQYF. The CDR3 DNA is TGTGCCAGCTCACCACCGGGACTAGCGGGCCCTGGCCCCGATACGCAGTATTTT.

The chain combines TRBV11-3 with TRBJ1-3; D is uncertain. Germline V gene lookup returns CDR1 SGHNT and CDR2 YENEEA. The CDR3 covers 16 residues. V shed 5 bases and J shed 0 bases, with 14 bases lying between them. CDR3 sequence reads: CASSDTQEISGNTIYF. As DNA, the CDR3 is TGTGCCAGCAGCGACACGCAGGAAATCTCTGGAAACACCATATATTTT. Full variable domain (outside the CDR3, taken from reference TRBV11-3 and TRBJ1-3): EAGVVQSPRYKIIEKKQPVAFWCNPISGHNTLYWYLQNLGQGPELLIRYENEEAVDDSQLPKDRFSAERLKGVDSTLKIQPAELGDSAVYLCASSDTQEISGNTIYFGEGSWLTVV.

The rearrangement uses TRBV30 and TRBJ2-3; TRBD2 matches 8 bases. V lost 1 base, J lost 4 bases, and 16 bases stayed unmatched. This CDR3 contains 18 residues. Germline V gene data show CDR1 as GTSNPN and CDR2 as SVGIG (reference sequence). The chain's CDR3 is CAWSGLGLALNSPDTQYF. The CDR3 DNA follows: TGTGCCTGGAGTGGTCTAGGACTAGCTCTGAACTCCCCAGATACGCAGTATTTT.

V usage is TRBV5-4 and J usage is TRBJ1-4, with TRBD1 as a possible D gene (5 bases). The V and J ends lost 4 bases and 4 bases respectively, with 11 bases between them. CDR3 length: 14 residues. The V gene's germline CDR1 is SGHNT and CDR2 YYREEE (reference sequence). The CDR3 protein is CASSQGGSNEKLFF. The DNA of the CDR3 is TGTGCCAGCAGCCAGGGAGGAAGTAATGAAAAACTGTTTTTT.

This clone was observed a single time. This sequence joins TRBV5-4 and TRBJ1-2, with D unclear. Trimming removed 0 bases from V and 11 bases from J, with 17 bases in between. Germline V lookup: CDR1 SGHNT, CDR2 YYREEE (reference sequence). There are 14 residues in the CDR3. This CDR3 reads CASSLARASYTYTF. The DNA for the CDR3 is TGTGCCAGCAGCTTGGCGCGGGCTAGCTACACTTACACCTTC.

The rearrangement links TRBV5-6 to TRBJ2-2, with D possibly matching TRBD2 (6 bases). V was pared by 0 bases and J by 7 bases, with 7 bases between. This CDR3 spans 13 amino acids. The germline CDR1 and CDR2 sequences are SGHDT and YYEEEE. CDR3 sequence (DNA): TGTGCCAGCAGCTTGGTGGGAGGCGGGGAGCTGTTTTTT. This sequence encodes CASSLVGGGELFF.

This clone was detected a few times. The chain is built from TRBV9 and TRBJ1-1, with D unclear. This CDR3 region has 16 residues. Trimming shortened V by 1 base and J by 1 base, and 14 bases separated the two germline ends. Germline values: CDR1 SGDLS, CDR2 YYNGEE. In nucleotides, the CDR3 is TGTGCCAGCAGCGTAAATAAGGCGGGCAGGAACACTGAAGCTTTCTTT. It translates to CASSVNKAGRNTEAFF.

The rearrangement uses TRBV11-2 and TRBJ2-3; possible D gene TRBD1, 5 bases. CDR3 length: 13 amino acids. V was cut by 4 bases and J by 6 bases, with 11 bases left in between. Germline V gives CDR1 SGHAT, CDR2 FQNNGV. CDR3 sequence (DNA): TGTGCCAGCAGCTCCACGACAGTGGATACGCAGTATTTT. It yields the protein CASSSTTVDTQYF.

This chain uses TRBV5-1 with TRBJ2-3, with D hard to call. Trimming removed 0 bases at V and 10 bases at J, with 12 bases between. This CDR3 spans 13 amino acids. The V gene's germline CDR1 is SGHRS and CDR2 YFSETQ. The CDR3 here is CASSLDPKPAQYF. CDR3 sequence (DNA): TGCGCCAGCAGCTTGGATCCGAAGCCCGCGCAGTATTTT.

CDR3 in amino acids: CASSVGGLAGARDTQYF. The CDR3 DNA is TGTGCCAGCAGCGTAGGCGGACTAGCGGGAGCGAGAGATACGCAGTATTTT. V is TRBV9 and J is TRBJ2-3, with TRBD2 matching 13 bases. Germline values: CDR1 SGDLS, CDR2 YYNGEE. The length of the CDR3 is 17 residues. The junction had 6 bases not matched to a gene; V was cut back by 0 bases and J by 5 bases.

The V and J genes are TRBV6-5 and TRBJ1-2; the match to TRBD1 covers 8 bases. Trimming removed 5 bases from V and 7 bases from J; junction bases left unmatched: 12. Germline CDR1 is MNHEY and CDR2 is SVGAGI. The CDR3 consists of 15 residues. CDR3 coding DNA: TGTGCCAGCAGTCGTAGGAACAGGGGGTACCCTGGCTACACCTTC. It translates to CASSRRNRGYPGYTF.

This clone appeared a few times. The V and J genes are TRBV7-6 and TRBJ2-5, with 7 bases matching TRBD2. Trimming took 0 bases from V and 1 from J; bases not matched to a gene: 5. CDR1 and CDR2 (germline): SGHVS, FNYEAQ. The CDR3 sequence is 16 residues long. The CDR3 DNA reads TGTGCCAGCAGCTTAGCGTTCGGGACTATCCAAGAGACCCAGTACTTC. The encoded protein is CASSLAFGTIQETQYF.

This chain links TRBV7-9 with TRBJ1-6, with 9 bases fitting TRBD1. This CDR3 has 15 residues. Germline CDR1 SEHNR, CDR2 FQNEAQ (reference sequence). V shed 4 bases and J 10 bases; nucleotides not matched to a gene: 8. The CDR3 coding sequence is TGTGCCAGCAGCTCCTCCACAGGGGGCTACTCACCCCTCCACTTT. Amino acid sequence: CASSSSTGGYSPLHF. The full variable domain, its missing parts supplied by reference TRBV7-9 and TRBJ1-6, is DTGVSQNPRHKITKRGQNVTFRCDPISEHNRLYWYRQTLGQGPEFLTYFQNEAQLEKSRLLSDRFSAERPKGSFSTLEIQRTEQGDSAMYLCASSSSTGGYSPLHFGNGTRLTVT.

The chain uses TRBV2 and TRBJ2-2, with 7 positions matching TRBD1. Trimming removed 7 bases from V and 6 bases from J; junction bases left unmatched: 11. CDR1 and CDR2 (germline): SNHLY, FYNNEI. The CDR3 contains 15 residues. Here the CDR3 DNA reads TGTGCCAGCATCCAGACAGGGATTGGATCCGGGGAGCTGTTTTTT. Protein sequence: CASIQTGIGSGELFF.

J is TRBJ1-1 and V is TRBV6-1; 8 nucleotides line up with TRBD1. Germline CDR1 and CDR2: MNHNS and SASEGT. The junction had 8 bases not matched to a gene; V was cut back by 8 bases and J by 6 bases. The CDR3 runs 13 residues. Written as DNA, the CDR3 is TGTGCCAGCCTACGGACAGGGTCCCCTGAAGCTTTCTTT. Protein product: CASLRTGSPEAFF.

The chain couples TRBV7-3 to TRBJ2-7; the match to TRBD2 covers 7 bases. Per the germline V gene, CDR1 is SGHTA and CDR2 is FQGTGA. This CDR3 has 14 amino acids. Trimming took 3 bases from V and 2 from J; bases not matched to a gene: 4. CDR3 sequence reads: CASSLEGGPYEQYF. CDR3 bases: TGTGCCAGCAGCTTGGAGGGAGGGCCCTACGAGCAGTACTTC.

The V gene is TRBV28, the J gene TRBJ2-5, with 7 bases that match TRBD2. This CDR3 spans 17 amino acids. V lost 5 bases, J lost 3 bases, and 15 bases stayed unmatched. The germline V gene encodes CDR1 MDHEN and CDR2 SYDVKM. The CDR3 here is CASSRGGSGPMEETQYF. The CDR3 nucleotides are TGTGCCAGCAGTAGGGGAGGGTCTGGGCCCATGGAAGAGACCCAGTACTTC.

J is TRBJ2-5 and V is TRBV2; a weak D match, TRBD1 (5 bases). The last part of the DNA fits TRBJ2-7 better; the J call may be wrong. The CDR3 totals 13 residues. The germline V gene encodes CDR1 SNHLY and CDR2 FYNNEI. The CDR3 here is CASSGGSSYEQYF. CDR3 DNA sequence: TGTGCCAGCAGTGGGGGCAGCTCCTACGAGCAGTACTTC.